This T cell receptor beta chain was profiled in a study of cytomegalovirus exposure and HLA in healthy donors. It was with 60 Vbeta and 13 Jbeta primers that the PCR ran. Here immunoSEQ multiplex PCR was the method, and the copy in TCRdb shows in-frame clones only, minus some. Across tens of thousands of clones, the top ten clones capture 9.5% to 15% of the sample. The germline V gene has CDR1 SGDLS and CDR2 YYNGEE. Germline trimming cut 3 bases from V and 6 bases from J; bases unmatched to any gene: 3. The CDR3 spans 14 residues. All the people who gave samples were healthy bone marrow donors. Notes on the study in general: Near-uniform donor sequencing depth was presumed by presence/absence analyses.

A word on this clone: Its antigen remains unidentified.

The sequence was collected from a young man in good health and CMV-seropositive. V gene TRBV9 combines with J gene TRBJ2-4, with 10 bases lining up with TRBD1. Sequenced sample: PBMCs. CDR3 loop: CASSARDRGNIQYF. In DNA, the CDR3 is TGTGCCAGCAGCGCCCGGGACAGGGGAAACATTCAGTACTTC.